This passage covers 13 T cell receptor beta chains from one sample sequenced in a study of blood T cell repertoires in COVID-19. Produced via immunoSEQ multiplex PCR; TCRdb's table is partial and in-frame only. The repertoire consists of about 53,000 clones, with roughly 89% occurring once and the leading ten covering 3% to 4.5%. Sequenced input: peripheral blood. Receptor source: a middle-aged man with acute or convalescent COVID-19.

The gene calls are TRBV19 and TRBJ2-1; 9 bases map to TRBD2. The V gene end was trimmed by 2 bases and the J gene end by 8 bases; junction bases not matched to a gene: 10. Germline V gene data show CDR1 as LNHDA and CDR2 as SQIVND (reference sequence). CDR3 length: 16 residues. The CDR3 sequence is CASSIKTSGNFDEQFF. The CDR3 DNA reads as TGTGCCAGTAGTATAAAGACTAGCGGAAACTTCGATGAGCAGTTCTTC.

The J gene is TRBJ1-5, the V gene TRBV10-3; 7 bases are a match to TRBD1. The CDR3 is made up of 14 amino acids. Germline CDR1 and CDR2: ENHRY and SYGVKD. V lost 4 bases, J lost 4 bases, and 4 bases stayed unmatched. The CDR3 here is CAISGGQKNQPQHF. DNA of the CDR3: TGTGCCATCAGTGGGGGACAGAAAAATCAGCCCCAGCATTTT.

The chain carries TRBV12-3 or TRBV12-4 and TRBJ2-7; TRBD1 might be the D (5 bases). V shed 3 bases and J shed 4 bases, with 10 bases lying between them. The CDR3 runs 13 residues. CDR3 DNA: TGTGCCAGCAGTTTCGGTACAGGTTACGAGCAGTACTTC. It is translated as CASSFGTGYEQYF.

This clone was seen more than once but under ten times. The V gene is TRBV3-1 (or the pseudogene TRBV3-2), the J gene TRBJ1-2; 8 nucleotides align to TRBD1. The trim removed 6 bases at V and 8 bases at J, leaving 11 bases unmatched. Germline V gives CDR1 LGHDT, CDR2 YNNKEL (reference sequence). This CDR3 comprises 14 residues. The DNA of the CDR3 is TGTGCCAGCAGAGAGAAGGACAGGGTTCGCGGCTACACCTTC. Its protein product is CASREKDRVRGYTF.

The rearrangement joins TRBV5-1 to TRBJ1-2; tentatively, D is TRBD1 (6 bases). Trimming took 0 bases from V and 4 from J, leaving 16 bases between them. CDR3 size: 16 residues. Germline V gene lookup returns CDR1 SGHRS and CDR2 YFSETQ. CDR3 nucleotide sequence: TGCGCCAGCAGCTTGGGACAGGTCCCGAACCTCTATGGCTACACCTTC. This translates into CASSLGQVPNLYGYTF.

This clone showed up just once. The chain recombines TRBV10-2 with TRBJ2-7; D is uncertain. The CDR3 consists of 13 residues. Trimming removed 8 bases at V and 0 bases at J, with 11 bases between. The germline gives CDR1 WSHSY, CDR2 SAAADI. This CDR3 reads CASGRQSSYEQYF. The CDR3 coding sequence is TGCGCCAGCGGCAGGCAGAGCTCCTACGAGCAGTACTTC.

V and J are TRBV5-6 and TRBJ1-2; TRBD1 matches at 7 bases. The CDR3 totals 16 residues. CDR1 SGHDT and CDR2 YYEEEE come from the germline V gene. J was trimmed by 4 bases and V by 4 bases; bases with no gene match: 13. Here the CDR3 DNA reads TGTGCCAGCAGCCAATTCGACAGGGAACTTACCTATGGCTACACCTTC. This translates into CASSQFDRELTYGYTF.

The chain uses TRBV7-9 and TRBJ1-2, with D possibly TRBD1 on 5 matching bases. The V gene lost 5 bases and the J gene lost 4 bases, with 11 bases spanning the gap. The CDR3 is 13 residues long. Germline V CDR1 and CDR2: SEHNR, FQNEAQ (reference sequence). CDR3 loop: CASSLDITYGYTF. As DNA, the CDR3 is TGTGCCAGCAGCCTGGACATCACCTATGGCTACACCTTC.

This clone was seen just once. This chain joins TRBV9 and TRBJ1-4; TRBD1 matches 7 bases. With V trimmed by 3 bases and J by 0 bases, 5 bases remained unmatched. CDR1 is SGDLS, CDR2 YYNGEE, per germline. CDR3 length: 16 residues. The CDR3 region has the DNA TGTGCCAGCAGCGAGGGGGACAGAGCAACTAATGAAAAACTGTTTTTT. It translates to CASSEGDRATNEKLFF.

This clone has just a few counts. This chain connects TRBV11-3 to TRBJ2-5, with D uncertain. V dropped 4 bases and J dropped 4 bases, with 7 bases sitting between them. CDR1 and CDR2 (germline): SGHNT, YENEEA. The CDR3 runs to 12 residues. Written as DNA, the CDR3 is TGTGCCAGCAGCTCCAACGGAGAGACCCAGTACTTC. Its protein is CASSSNGETQYF.

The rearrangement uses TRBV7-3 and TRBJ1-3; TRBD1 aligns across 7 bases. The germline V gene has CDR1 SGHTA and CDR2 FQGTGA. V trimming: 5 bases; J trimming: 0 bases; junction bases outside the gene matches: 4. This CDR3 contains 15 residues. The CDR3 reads CASSPQGTSGNTIYF. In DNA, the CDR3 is TGTGCCAGCAGCCCACAGGGGACCTCTGGAAACACCATATATTTT. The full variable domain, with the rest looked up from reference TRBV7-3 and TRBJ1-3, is GAGVSQTPSNKVTEKGKYVELRCDPISGHTALYWYRQSLGQGPEFLIYFQGTGAADDSGLPNDRFFAVRPEGSVSTLKIQRTERGDSAVYLCASSPQGTSGNTIYFGEGSWLTVV.

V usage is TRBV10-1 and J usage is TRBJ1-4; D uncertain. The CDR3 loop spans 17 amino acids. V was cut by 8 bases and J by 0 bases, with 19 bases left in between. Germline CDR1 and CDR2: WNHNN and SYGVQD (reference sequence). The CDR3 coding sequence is TGCGCCAGCTGGAAAGGAGGAGGATATGCAACTAATGAAAAACTGTTTTTT. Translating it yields CASWKGGGYATNEKLFF.

The CDR3 bases are TGCGCCAGCAGTCTCCAGAAGGCAGGGGGGTTCAAGACCCAGTACTTC. It specifies CASSLQKAGGFKTQYF. V usage is TRBV4-1 and J usage is TRBJ2-5, with a tentative D call TRBD1 (7 bases). Germline V gene lookup returns CDR1 MGHRA and CDR2 YSYEKL. The CDR3 runs 16 residues. V was pared by 6 bases and J by 6 bases, with 23 bases between.